The next 31 T cell receptor beta chains were all read from a single sample in a study of cytomegalovirus exposure and HLA in healthy donors. Primers included in the PCR were 60 Vbeta and 13 Jbeta primers. Sequencing used immunoSEQ multiplex PCR; TCRdb keeps in-frame clones, though not all of them. The table includes 65,000 to 90,000 clones, about 81% detected once. Sequencing was performed on PBMCs. These receptors all come from a man between 65 and 79 years old in good health and CMV-seronegative.

The chain joins TRBV30 to TRBJ2-1, with 13 bases identical to TRBD2. J was trimmed by 7 bases and V by 2 bases; bases with no gene match: 2. The germline CDR1 and CDR2 sequences are GTSNPN and SVGIG (reference sequence). The CDR3 runs to 14 residues. The CDR3 DNA reads as TGTGCCTGGAGTTGGACTAGCGGGGGTAATGAGCAGTTCTTC. It encodes CAWSWTSGGNEQFF.

The chain recombines TRBV7-2 with TRBJ1-5; no clear D gene. The CDR3 has 15 amino acids. V shed 3 bases and J shed 0 bases, with 9 bases lying between them. Germline V gene data show CDR1 as SGHTA and CDR2 as FQGNSA. The CDR3 sequence is CASSFSSYSNQPQHF. CDR3 nucleotide sequence: TGTGCCAGCAGCTTTTCGTCCTATAGCAATCAGCCCCAGCATTTT.

The chain recombines TRBV5-1 with TRBJ2-3, with D possibly being TRBD1 (5 bases). V was trimmed by 1 base and J by 0 bases, leaving 9 bases between them. Germline V gene sequence: CDR1 SGHRS, CDR2 YFSETQ. The CDR3 is made up of 15 amino acids. The CDR3 protein is CASSLQQASTDTQYF. The CDR3 DNA reads TGCGCCAGCAGCTTGCAACAGGCTAGCACAGATACGCAGTATTTT.

The chain links TRBV7-2 to TRBJ2-7; D might be TRBD2 (6 bases). The germline V gene encodes CDR1 SGHTA and CDR2 FQGNSA. Trimming pared 2 bases from V and 0 bases from J, leaving 8 bases between. The CDR3 covers 14 residues. DNA of the CDR3: TGTGCCAGCAGCTTACTAGCGACCTCCTACGAGCAGTACTTC. This codes for CASSLLATSYEQYF.

V gene TRBV6-1 combines with J gene TRBJ1-1; D not resolved. The CDR3 extends over 13 amino acids. Germline V gene lookup returns CDR1 MNHNS and CDR2 SASEGT. With 0 bases removed from V and 1 base from J, the gap between germline ends came to 3 bases. In DNA, the CDR3 is TGTGCCAGCAGTGAAGCCCAGAACACTGAAGCTTTCTTT. Translation: CASSEAQNTEAFF.

The chain carries TRBV7-9 and TRBJ2-4; TRBD1 might be the D (6 bases). V dropped 5 bases and J dropped 5 bases, with 13 bases sitting between them. This CDR3 is 14 amino acids long. Germline V gene sequence: CDR1 SEHNR, CDR2 FQNEAQ (reference sequence). CDR3 nucleotides: TGTGCCAGCAGCAAACAGGGTATCGAAAACATTCAGTACTTC. Its translation: CASSKQGIENIQYF.

In the case of this clone: The same CDR3 arises from other DNA sequences in this sample as well. The CDR3 DNA reads as TGTGCCAGCAGCTTATCGGGAGGCAATCAGCCCCAGCATTTT. This sequence encodes CASSLSGGNQPQHF. V gene TRBV7-8 combines with J gene TRBJ1-5, with D unresolved. The germline V gene has CDR1 SGHVS and CDR2 FQNEAQ. This CDR3 spans 14 amino acids. Trimming stripped 2 bases from V and 2 bases from J, with 7 bases between.

V usage is TRBV19 and J usage is TRBJ1-5, with D tentatively TRBD1 (5 bases). Germline-derived CDR1 and CDR2 are LNHDA and SQIVND (reference sequence). This CDR3 has 19 amino acids. V dropped 6 bases and J dropped 0 bases, with 24 bases sitting between them. The CDR3 region is CASRPSRQSMAYSNQPQHF. The CDR3 nucleotides are TGTGCCAGTAGGCCCTCGCGACAGAGTATGGCCTATAGCAATCAGCCCCAGCATTTT.

CDR3 sequence: CASSLAAGPELFF. CDR3 nucleotide sequence: TGTGCCAGCAGCTTAGCGGCGGGTCCCGAACTGTTTTTT. The V gene is TRBV7-2, the J gene TRBJ1-4, with D hard to call. V lost 0 bases, J lost 12 bases, and 11 bases lay in between. The CDR3 runs to 13 residues. The germline CDR1 and CDR2 sequences are SGHTA and FQGNSA.

This clone appeared a few times. The CDR3, as DNA: TGCAGCGGAGCGTGGACTAGCGTAATAAATGAGCAGTTCTTC. Its translation: CSGAWTSVINEQFF. J is TRBJ2-1 and V is TRBV29-1, with 9 bases that match TRBD2. V shed 7 bases, J shed 7 bases, and the junction held 11 bases outside the gene matches. Germline assignment: CDR1 SQVTM and CDR2 ANQGSEA. The CDR3 loop spans 14 amino acids.

This clone was seen just once. The rearrangement links TRBV7-2 to TRBJ1-1; maybe TRBD1 (6 bases). Germline CDR1 is SGHTA and CDR2 is FQGNSA. V shed 1 base and J shed 4 bases, with 16 bases lying between them. The CDR3 runs 16 residues. CDR3 bases: TGTGCCAGCAGCTTAGGGGGGAGGGGGAGAAGCACTGAAGCTTTCTTT. This encodes CASSLGGRGRSTEAFF.

The J gene is TRBJ1-1, the V gene TRBV9; a possible D gene is TRBD1 (5 bases). The CDR3 loop spans 15 amino acids. The V gene lost 4 bases and the J gene lost 1 base, with 14 bases spanning the gap. Germline V gives CDR1 SGDLS, CDR2 YYNGEE. Written as DNA, the CDR3 is TGTGCCAGCAGCCCCCGGGGGGATACGAACACTGAAGCTTTCTTT. Protein sequence: CASSPRGDTNTEAFF.

The CDR3 here is CASSFSPGTGNEQYF. CDR3 nucleotides: TGTGCCAGCAGCTTTAGTCCCGGGACAGGGAACGAGCAGTACTTC. The rearrangement links TRBV7-2 to TRBJ2-5; 9 bases map to TRBD1. The DNA end is more similar to TRBJ2-7, so the J call may be wrong. The CDR3 is made up of 15 amino acids. Germline CDR1 and CDR2: SGHTA and FQGNSA.

This chain uses TRBV7-9 with TRBJ2-1; 14 nucleotides align to TRBD2. The CDR3 totals 16 residues. The ends lost 5 bases at V and 9 bases at J; junction bases unmatched: 9. Germline assignment: CDR1 SEHNR and CDR2 FQNEAQ (reference sequence). For the CDR3, the DNA is TGTGCCAGCAGCCTCGGGACTAGCGGGAGACTGAGTGAGCAGTTCTTC. Its protein product is CASSLGTSGRLSEQFF.

This chain uses TRBV6-6 with TRBJ2-1; 7 nucleotides match TRBD2. J lost 1 base, V lost 4 bases, and 7 bases had no gene match. The germline V gene encodes CDR1 MNHNY and CDR2 SVGAGI (reference sequence). The length of the CDR3 is 16 residues. The CDR3, as DNA: TGTGCCAGCAGTTCCCTCTCGGGGGGTTCCTACAATGAGCAGTTCTTC. It translates to CASSSLSGGSYNEQFF.

The V gene is TRBV5-1, the J gene TRBJ2-5; 14 bases align to TRBD2. From germline, CDR1 is SGHRS and CDR2 YFSETQ. With 3 bases clipped from V and 1 base from J, the junction kept 2 bases outside the gene matches. The CDR3 contains 16 residues. CDR3: CASSSGLAGAQETQYF. The CDR3 coding sequence is TGCGCCAGCAGCTCGGGACTAGCGGGGGCCCAAGAGACCCAGTACTTC. Full variable domain (outside the CDR3, taken from reference TRBV5-1 and TRBJ2-5): KAGVTQTPRYLIKTRGQQVTLSCSPISGHRSVSWYQQTPGQGLQFLFEYFSETQRNKGNFPGRFSGRQFSNSRSEMNVSTLELGDSALYLCASSSGLAGAQETQYFGPGTRLLVL.

This clone was detected once. The chain recombines TRBV7-2 with TRBJ2-7, with TRBD1 matching over 8 bases. Germline V gene data show CDR1 as SGHTA and CDR2 as FQGNSA. After removal of 2 bases from V and 6 bases from J, the junction contained 12 bases not matched to a gene. The CDR3 has 16 residues. CDR3 residues: CASSLISGTGPSEQYF. The CDR3 nucleotides read TGTGCCAGCAGCTTAATTAGTGGGACAGGCCCTAGCGAGCAGTACTTC.

This clone was seen a single time. One junction end disagrees with the germline gene, perhaps due to a read error. The gene calls are TRBV7-7 and TRBJ2-5; the D gene could be TRBD1 or TRBD2 (5 bases each). This CDR3 has 16 residues. Germline loops: CDR1 SSHAT, CDR2 FNYEAQ (reference sequence). The CDR3 DNA reads as TGTGCTAGCAGCTTAGGGGCACCGGGGTACCAAGAGACCCAGTACTTC. Translating it yields CASSLGAPGYQETQYF.

The chain couples TRBV9 to TRBJ1-4; no clear D gene. The germline gives CDR1 SGDLS, CDR2 YYNGEE. This CDR3 spans 15 amino acids. V lost 0 bases to trimming and J lost 6 bases, with 12 bases between them. The DNA of the CDR3 is TGTGCCAGCAGCGTAGCGAACAGTAGAGATGAAAAACTGTTTTTT. This encodes CASSVANSRDEKLFF.

J is TRBJ1-3 and V is TRBV4-2; D not resolved. The V gene lost 0 bases and the J gene lost 3 bases, with 9 bases spanning the gap. The CDR3 is made up of 15 amino acids. From germline, CDR1 is LGHNA and CDR2 YNFKEQ. The CDR3 sequence: CASSQDPSYGNTIYF. The CDR3 bases are TGTGCCAGCAGCCAAGATCCGAGTTATGGAAACACCATATATTTT.

V usage is TRBV6-5 and J usage is TRBJ1-5, with unresolved D. CDR1 is MNHEY and CDR2 is SVGAGI in the germline V gene. V was trimmed by 0 bases and J by 7 bases, leaving 7 bases between them. The CDR3 runs 13 residues. CDR3 nucleotides: TGTGCCAGCAGTTACTCAGCGGTCCAGCCCCAGCATTTT. It translates to CASSYSAVQPQHF.

This chain uses TRBV5-1 with TRBJ1-3, with TRBD1 matching over 7 bases. J lost 4 bases, V lost 0 bases, and 7 bases had no gene match. Germline V gene sequence: CDR1 SGHRS, CDR2 YFSETQ. CDR3 length equals 16 residues. CDR3 loop: CASSLDSDRLGNTIYF. CDR3 in DNA: TGCGCCAGCAGCTTGGACTCGGACAGGCTCGGAAACACCATATATTTT.

V gene TRBV30 combines with J gene TRBJ1-2, with a tentative D call TRBD1 (6 bases). CDR1 and CDR2 (germline): GTSNPN, SVGIG (reference sequence). The CDR3 is 12 residues long. The germline V and J ends were trimmed by 5 bases and 8 bases, with 15 bases remaining between them. The CDR3 coding sequence is TGTGCCTGGGCGTCCGGGGGGCACGGCTACACCTTC. Its protein is CAWASGGHGYTF.

DNA for the CDR3: TGCGCCAGCAGCTTGGGAAATCCAGACTATGGCTACACCTTC. Amino acids: CASSLGNPDYGYTF. The V and J genes are TRBV5-1 and TRBJ1-2; D not certain. Trimming took off 0 bases at V and 3 bases at J, with 9 bases between the two ends. Germline V lookup: CDR1 SGHRS, CDR2 YFSETQ. The CDR3 length is 14 residues.

V and J are TRBV19 and TRBJ2-7; D not certain. The CDR3 is 14 amino acids. Germline V gene data show CDR1 as LNHDA and CDR2 as SQIVND (reference sequence). Trimming took off 6 bases at V and 2 bases at J, with 14 bases between the two ends. The CDR3 loop reads CASSLGQGAYEQYF. The CDR3 DNA is TGTGCCAGTAGCCTGGGCCAAGGTGCCTACGAGCAGTACTTC.

In this sample, this clone turned up once. The chain employs TRBV7-2 and TRBJ1-6; 7 nucleotides agree with TRBD1. This CDR3 is built from 17 residues. Germline-derived CDR1 and CDR2 are SGHTA and FQGNSA. Losses at the gene ends were 2 bases for V and 0 bases for J; bases not matched to a gene: 4. The CDR3 nucleotides read TGTGCCAGCAGCTTAAAGGGGGCTCTCTCCTATAATTCACCCCTCCACTTT. Its translation: CASSLKGALSYNSPLHF.

The chain combines TRBV10-2 with TRBJ2-2; weak D call: TRBD1 (5 bases). With 4 bases removed from V and 3 bases from J, the gap between germline ends came to 12 bases. Germline V gene data show CDR1 as WSHSY and CDR2 as SAAADI. This CDR3 contains 15 residues. CDR3 nucleotide sequence: TGCGCCAGCAGTGTGACAGCCGGTTACACCGGGGAGCTGTTTTTT. Translation: CASSVTAGYTGELFF.

The CDR3 coding sequence is TGTGCCAGCTCACCACCTATCAATGCGGATAATTCACCCCTCCACTTT. It yields the protein CASSPPINADNSPLHF. The chain recombines TRBV18 with TRBJ1-6, with D unclear. CDR1 and CDR2 (germline): KGHSH, LQKENI. The V and J ends lost 0 bases and 5 bases respectively, with 11 bases between them. This CDR3 contains 16 residues.

The chain carries TRBV19 and TRBJ2-7, with 11 bases that match TRBD2. The V and J ends lost 7 bases and 5 bases, in that order; junction bases with no gene match: 13. This CDR3 spans 16 amino acids. Germline CDR1 and CDR2: LNHDA and SQIVND (reference sequence). This CDR3 reads CASTGTSGLWGDEQYF. The CDR3 DNA reads as TGTGCCAGTACCGGGACTAGCGGACTTTGGGGCGACGAGCAGTACTTC.

The chain recombines TRBV10-1 with TRBJ2-1; 10 bases agree with TRBD2. The CDR3 is 15 amino acids. The V gene's germline CDR1 is WNHNN and CDR2 SYGVQD (reference sequence). V was clipped by 4 bases and J by 5 bases; unmatched bases: 5. The chain's CDR3 is CASSGSGRADNEQFF. CDR3 nucleotide sequence: TGCGCCAGCAGTGGCAGCGGGAGGGCCGACAATGAGCAGTTCTTC.

The V call is TRBV6-6, the J call TRBJ2-5, with 7 bases that match TRBD1. Germline V gene data show CDR1 as MNHNY and CDR2 as SVGAGI (reference sequence). J lost 2 bases, V lost 8 bases, and 8 bases had no gene match. There are 14 residues in the CDR3. The CDR3 nucleotides are TGTGCCAGCCTTCCAGGGACAGTACAAGAGACCCAGTACTTC. Protein sequence: CASLPGTVQETQYF.